This TCR beta chain was captured in a study of T cell repertoires in cytomegalovirus infection. Study conclusions and caveats: Ex vivo responses were dominated by HLA-C-restricted CMV-specific TCR beta clonotypes.

In TCRdb, the reads were re-called with MiXCR into one record per CDR3 protein. The table has roughly 300,000 distinct CDR3 sequences, under 30% seen once; the top ten hold approximately 15%. Concerning this clonotype: Its antigen is currently unknown.

CDR1 is MNHNY, CDR2 SVGAGI, per germline (reference sequence). The V end lost 5 bases, the J end lost 7 bases, and 15 bases lay between the germline ends. There are 14 residues in the CDR3. The sequence derives from a human donor in good health (CMV status not recorded). Some clones in this sample may be carry-over from other donors' samples. The sequenced sample consisted of PBMCs. The chain links TRBV6-6 to TRBJ1-5; the D gene is possibly TRBD1 (5 bases). CDR3 DNA: TGTGCCAGCAGTGGTCAGGGTCGCATGCAGCCCCAGCATTTT. This sequence encodes CASSGQGRMQPQHF.